The source of this TCR beta chain is a study of CD8 T cells in Susac syndrome. For the study at large: Blood was drawn from Susac syndrome patients while they were therapy-naive, on corticosteroids, or on intravenous immunoglobulin alone.

The germline CDR1 and CDR2 sequences are SGHDT and YYEEEE. This CDR3 contains 13 residues. V was shortened by 4 bases and J by 4 bases, with 12 bases between the two germline ends. An amount of RNA that ranged from about 0.45 to 1 ug was reverse transcribed with random hexamers. Via MiXCR, TCRdb re-called the immunoSEQ multiplex PCR reads, giving one row per CDR3 protein. This sample has some 160,000 distinct CDR3 sequences, with under 95% found just once. All included Susac syndrome patients satisfied recently defined diagnostic criteria for definite or probable disease. The chain couples TRBV5-6 to TRBJ2-7; D tentatively fits TRBD1 or TRBD2 (5 bases each). The sequenced sample consisted of CD4+ T cells from PBMCs. This clonotype was obtained from a human donor with Susac syndrome. The CDR3 sequence is CASSLGVMYEQYF. For the CDR3, the DNA is TGTGCCAGCAGCCTGGGGGTAATGTACGAGCAGTACTTC.